This TCR beta chain was found in a study of blood T cell repertoires in COVID-19. In the study overall: Samples of COVID-19 (acute and convalescent) were obtained from the United States, Italy and Spain. T cells, B-cell-depleted T cells, or PBMCs supplied cDNA or gDNA.

The CDR3 sequence is 14 residues long. In germline, CDR1 is SGHTA, CDR2 FQGNSA. The V end lost 6 bases, the J end lost 5 bases, and 13 bases lay between the germline ends. Per the original data handling: Amplifying reference gene primers gave estimates of nucleated cell counts. Libraries were prepared by immunoSEQ multiplex PCR; TCRdb keeps only in-frame clonotypes and omits some of them. That table furnishes V, J and clone size, whereas the DNA furnished D and trimming. The table has 95,000 to 110,000 clones, 84% seen once. The rearrangement links TRBV7-2 to TRBJ2-2; D might be TRBD1 (6 bases). Input material: peripheral blood. The clonotype was recovered from a human donor in a cohort sampled during active COVID-19. The CDR3 region is CASRTGSLTGELFF. The CDR3 DNA sequence: TGTGCCAGCAGAACAGGGAGTCTAACCGGGGAGCTGTTTTTT.